This T cell receptor beta chain is from a study of control samples from healthy donors and cancer patients. Some clones are missing from TCRdb's copy, which holds only in-frame ones; the method was immunoSEQ multiplex PCR. The table records roughly 86,000 clones, approximately 95% of them present only once. Germline V gene data show CDR1 as SGHNT and CDR2 as YYREEE (reference sequence). CDR3 length: 13 amino acids. V lost 4 bases and J 3 bases, leaving 11 bases between the germline ends. The J gene is TRBJ2-7, the V gene TRBV5-4; D gene uncertain. Sequencing input: blood. The TCR sequence derives from a woman in her 30s in good health. This CDR3 is CASSRDPDYEQYF. Here the CDR3 DNA reads TGTGCCAGCAGCCGCGATCCGGACTACGAGCAGTACTTC.